The clone carrying this TCR beta chain turned up a few times. Generated by immunoSEQ multiplex PCR, the TCRdb table keeps only in-frame clones and is missing some. This table has 25,000 to 35,000 clones, about 90% appearing once. This CDR3 contains 14 residues. The ends were cut back, 3 bases at V and 0 bases at J, with 7 bases in the middle. Germline V gene sequence: CDR1 SGHNT, CDR2 YENEEA. The sample is drawn from a study of blood T cell repertoires in COVID-19. Overall study context: The United States, Italy and Spain provided the acute and convalescent COVID-19 samples.

This chain joins TRBV11-3 and TRBJ2-3; D is uncertain. The clonotype originates from a human donor with active COVID-19. The donor label of this sample is uncertain. Sequenced sample: peripheral blood. The DNA for the CDR3 is TGTGCCAGCAGCTTGTCCCCTAGCACAGATACGCAGTATTTT. Protein: CASSLSPSTDTQYF. Full variable domain (missing parts from reference TRBV11-3 and TRBJ2-3): EAGVVQSPRYKIIEKKQPVAFWCNPISGHNTLYWYLQNLGQGPELLIRYENEEAVDDSQLPKDRFSAERLKGVDSTLKIQPAELGDSAVYLCASSLSPSTDTQYFGPGTRLTVL.